The source of this T cell receptor (beta chain) is a study of Ad26.COV2.S vaccination and SARS-CoV-2 variants. As for the study in general: Once, or twice with 56 days between doses, Ad26.COV2.S was given intramuscularly. Regarding the study as a whole: Recipients given vaccine exceeded placebo recipients in spike-specific TCR breadth.

This clone is a singleton in its sample. What it binds is unknown. Noted treatment: approximately 18 received Ad26.COV2.S at low or high dose, single or two shots; about 5 received placebo; per-sample allocation not given. Sample collection was performed on day 63 after the first vaccine or placebo injection. Trimming took 2 bases from V and 5 from J, leaving 15 bases between them. Per germline, CDR1 KGHSH and CDR2 LQKENI. This CDR3 has 15 residues. Sequencing was performed with immunoSEQ multiplex PCR; in TCRdb, only in-frame clones are kept and a portion is missing. The sample shows about 330,000 clones, approximately 87% of them seen only once.

This clonotype was obtained from a person between 18 and 65 years old who received the Ad26.COV2.S COVID-19 vaccine or a placebo. The chain has TRBV18 and TRBJ1-1; D may be TRBD1 (5 bases). The sample here was peripheral blood, taken in a trial of Ad26.COV2.S vaccine versus placebo. The CDR3 DNA reads TGTGCCAGCTCACCAATAGAGGGGTGGGTGACTGAAGCTTTCTTT. Protein sequence: CASSPIEGWVTEAFF.